This is a list of T cell receptor beta chains from one sample in a study of OX40 agonist ivuxolimab in advanced cancers. Sequencing used immunoSEQ multiplex PCR; TCRdb keeps in-frame clones, though not all of them. The sample consists of 70,000 to 75,000 clones, about 85% of them appearing once. This sample comprised CD4+ or CD8+ T cells sorted from blood, obtained in a trial of the OX40 agonist ivuxolimab. These TCRs come from an adult with an advanced solid tumor such as melanoma, head and neck, liver or kidney cancer. CDR3s include the opening cysteine and the closing phenylalanine or tryptophan. Each record gives: D gene, clone size, V gene, J gene, CDR3 DNA, CDR3 protein. A D gene is named only where the DNA matches it firmly. Clone size, where shown, is once, few, many, or a class for clones that have expanded.

NA	NA	TRBV7-8	TRBJ2-2	TGTGCCAGCAGCTTATTTGGGGGAACCGGGGAGCTGTTTTTT	CASSLFGGTGELFF
NA	NA	TRBV20-1	TRBJ2-3	TGCAGTGCCATTTTTATGGATACGCAGTATTTT	CSAIFMDTQYF
NA	NA	TRBV7-2	TRBJ1-1	TGTGCCAGCAGCTTAGCGGGACCGACAAGCAAAGCTTTCTTT	CASSLAGPTSKAFF
TRBD1	NA	TRBV5-1	TRBJ2-7	TGCGCCAGCCGGGACAGCTACGAGCAGTACTTC	CASRDSYEQYF
NA	NA	TRBV18	TRBJ1-1	TGTGCCAGCCAAGACAGTCCGAACACTGAAGCTTTCTTT	CASQDSPNTEAFF
TRBD2	NA	TRBV7-2	TRBJ2-5	TGTGCCAGCAGCACTTCCCGGATAGCGGGCCGGGAGACCCAGTACTTC	CASSTSRIAGRETQYF
NA	NA	TRBV10-2	TRBJ1-2	TGCGCCAGCAGTGAGTCGACTTTACCCCCTAACTATGGCTACACCTTC	CASSESTLPPNYGYTF
NA	NA	TRBV5-5	TRBJ1-5	TGTGCCAGCAGCTTCCAAGAGACCGCCCAGCCCCAGCATTTT	CASSFQETAQPQHF
TRBD2	NA	TRBV5-1	TRBJ2-3	TGCGCCAGCAGCTTGCTAGCGGGGGGGCTCCCCACAGATACGCAGTATTTT	CASSLLAGGLPTDTQYF
TRBD1	few	TRBV7-8	TRBJ1-2	TGTGCCAGCAGCTTCGGGAGACAGGGGGCGAATGGCTACACCTTC	CASSFGRQGANGYTF
NA	NA	TRBV7-7	TRBJ1-1	TGTGCCAGCAGCTTAGAAGCGAACACTGAAGCTTTCTTT	CASSLEANTEAFF
NA	once	TRBV25-1	TRBJ2-5	TGTGCCAGCAGTGAATCGACAGCCCAAGAGACCCAGTACTTC	CASSESTAQETQYF
TRBD1	NA	TRBV5-1	TRBJ1-1	TGCGCCAGCAGCACCAGACAGGGCGGGTTAACCACTGAAGCTTTCTTT	CASSTRQGGLTTEAFF
NA	NA	TRBV21-1	TRBJ2-6	TGTGCCAGCAGCAAAGGCGCGGCGGCCGTCCTGACTTTC	CASSKGAAAVLTF
NA	NA	TRBV7-6	TRBJ2-5	TGTGCCAGCAGCTTAGCGGGGGCTTGGGAGGCCCAGTACTTC	CASSLAGAWEAQYF
NA	NA	TRBV4-1	TRBJ2-1	TGCGCCAGCAGCCAAGAGGTTAGGGGGGTTGGTCAGCAGTTCTTC	CASSQEVRGVGQQFF
NA	NA	TRBV6-5	TRBJ1-1	TGTGCCAGCAGTTCCCTTTCGGCGCCTGAAGCTTTCTTT	CASSSLSAPEAFF
NA	NA	TRBV4-1	TRBJ2-5	TGCGCCAGCAGCCAAGGTCGGAACCAAGAGACCCAGTACTTC	CASSQGRNQETQYF
NA	NA	TRBV7-8	TRBJ1-6	TGTGCCAGCAGCCCAAGGACGTATAATTCACCCCTCCACTTT	CASSPRTYNSPLHF
NA	NA	TRBV5-1	TRBJ2-2	TGCGCCAGCAGCTTGGAGGAGCGCTCCTTCACCGGGGAGCTGTTTTTT	CASSLEERSFTGELFF
NA	NA	TRBV9	TRBJ2-4	TGTGCCAGCAGCGCCCGTCCCAGGGGGGACATTCAGTACTTC	CASSARPRGDIQYF
NA	once	TRBV7-9	TRBJ2-5	TGTGCCAGCAGCTTAGGGCCCTCCGGGACCCAGTACTTC	CASSLGPSGTQYF
NA	NA	TRBV5-1	TRBJ2-5	TGCGCCAGCAGCTTGGCCTTAACGGGGCCTTCGGAGACCCAGTACTTC	CASSLALTGPSETQYF
NA	NA	TRBV7-8	TRBJ2-6	TGTGCCAGCAGCCCCAGACAGATTTCTGGGGCCAACGTCCTGACTTTC	CASSPRQISGANVLTF
TRBD1	NA	TRBV5-8	TRBJ1-2	TGTGCCAGCAGCTTGGCCGGACAGGCTGGCGGCTATGGCTACACCTTC	CASSLAGQAGGYGYTF
NA	NA	TRBV18	TRBJ2-7	TGTGCCAGCACCCCAGCGGAGAGCTCCTACGAGCAGTACTTC	CASTPAESSYEQYF
NA	NA	TRBV2	TRBJ2-3	TGTGCCAGCACCGCTACCCCGAGAGACACAGATACGCAGTATTTT	CASTATPRDTDTQYF
NA	NA	TRBV14	TRBJ2-3	TGTGCCAGCAGCCCCCTGTCCGGGGCTAGCACAGATACGCAGTATTTT	CASSPLSGASTDTQYF
NA	NA	TRBV7-2	TRBJ1-1	TGTGCCAGCAGCCCAGAGGGGAGGATGAACACTGAAGCTTTCTTT	CASSPEGRMNTEAFF
NA	few	TRBV18	TRBJ2-5	TGTGCCAGCTCGAGGGGGTCAGAGACCCAGTACTTC	CASSRGSETQYF
NA	NA	TRBV27	TRBJ2-3	TGTGCCAGCAGTTTATCGGTCTCGTTCCTAACAGATACGCAGTATTTT	CASSLSVSFLTDTQYF
NA	many	TRBV7-6	TRBJ1-5	TGTGCCAGCAGCTCAGGGACCAATCAGCCCCAGCATTTT	CASSSGTNQPQHF
TRBD1	NA	TRBV28	TRBJ2-7	TGTGCCAGTCACACAGGGACAGGGTTCTACGAGCAGTACTTC	CASHTGTGFYEQYF
NA	NA	TRBV28	TRBJ1-2	TGTGCCAGCAGTTTAATGAGTAACTATGGCTACACCTTC	CASSLMSNYGYTF
NA	NA	TRBV28	TRBJ2-2	TGTGCCAGCAGTTTATCGAGCGGGGAGCTGTTTTTT	CASSLSSGELFF
NA	once	TRBV6-1	TRBJ1-3	TGTGCCAGCAGTGAAGCAGTAGCAAGAAACACCATATATTTT	CASSEAVARNTIYF
NA	NA	TRBV7-9	TRBJ2-3	TGTGCCAGCAGCTTAGGGGTGGGAGCGGCCACAGATACGCAGTATTTT	CASSLGVGAATDTQYF